This passage covers 28 T cell receptor beta chains from one sample sequenced in a study of T cell changes during pregnancy in multiple sclerosis. The table came from immunoSEQ multiplex PCR; TCRdb's copy has only in-frame clones and leaves some out. The table shows 70,000 to 75,000 clones, with almost 95% occurring only once. Sequences were derived from peripheral blood, sampled before pregnancy. Source of these receptors: a female donor with multiple sclerosis, enrolled in a pregnancy study.

This clone was detected only once. The rearrangement joins TRBV4-1 to TRBJ2-1; 12 nucleotides agree with TRBD2. Germline CDR1 and CDR2: MGHRA and YSYEKL. This CDR3 spans 16 amino acids. Unmatched junction bases numbered 5, after V lost 6 bases and J lost 2 bases. This CDR3 reads CASRVLAGGPYNEQFF. CDR3 nucleotide sequence: TGCGCCAGCAGGGTACTAGCGGGAGGCCCCTACAATGAGCAGTTCTTC.

The chain couples TRBV27 to TRBJ2-1; perhaps TRBD2 as D (7 bases). This CDR3 is built from 14 residues. Germline-derived CDR1 and CDR2 are MNHEY and SMNVEV (reference sequence). The V and J ends lost 10 bases and 4 bases respectively, with 17 bases between them. CDR3: CAISEGGRYNEQFF. CDR3 bases: TGTGCCATCTCTGAGGGGGGGCGGTACAATGAGCAGTTCTTC.

The chain carries TRBV5-5 and TRBJ1-1, with D unclear. The V end lost 1 base, the J end lost 5 bases, and 9 bases lay between the germline ends. The CDR3 loop spans 13 amino acids. Germline V gives CDR1 SGHKS, CDR2 YYEKEE (reference sequence). Written as DNA, the CDR3 is TGTGCCAGCAGCTTGCTAGTCTCTACTGAAGCTTTCTTT. Protein product: CASSLLVSTEAFF.

The table lists this clone with a count of one. The rearrangement joins TRBV28 to TRBJ1-3; the D gene is possibly TRBD1 (6 bases). The ends were cut back, 5 bases at V and 4 bases at J, with 24 bases in the middle. Germline CDR1 reads MDHEN; CDR2 reads SYDVKM. The CDR3 has 18 amino acids. Written as DNA, the CDR3 is TGTGCCAGCAGTCCCACCCTCCCGGGGGGCGCGGGAGGAAACACCATATATTTT. Translating gives CASSPTLPGGAGGNTIYF.

The rearrangement joins TRBV28 to TRBJ1-2; 10 bases align to TRBD1. CDR1 and CDR2 from the germline V gene are MDHEN and SYDVKM. The CDR3 totals 15 residues. V was clipped by 4 bases and J by 3 bases; unmatched bases: 5. The CDR3 spells CASSSTGTGDYGYTF. In DNA, the CDR3 is TGTGCCAGCAGTTCTACCGGGACAGGGGACTATGGCTACACCTTC.

V usage is TRBV18 and J usage is TRBJ2-6; D is possibly TRBD1 (6 bases). Trimming took off 2 bases at V and 10 bases at J, with 18 bases between the two ends. This CDR3 is built from 16 residues. The V gene's germline CDR1 is KGHSH and CDR2 LQKENI. The DNA for the CDR3 is TGTGCCAGCTCACCAAACAGGGCCTCAAGTCAAAACGTCCTGACTTTC. Its protein product is CASSPNRASSQNVLTF.

The chain's CDR3 is CASSQVRDRASKAFF. The CDR3 DNA reads as TGCGCCAGCAGCCAAGTTAGAGACAGGGCTAGTAAAGCTTTCTTT. This rearrangement joins TRBV4-3 to TRBJ1-1, with TRBD1 identical over 7 bases. Germline values: CDR1 LGHNA, CDR2 YSLEER. Trimming took 1 base from V and 9 from J; bases not matched to a gene: 11. The CDR3 has 15 residues.

V gene TRBV11-3 combines with J gene TRBJ2-1; D may be TRBD1 (6 bases). V lost 5 bases and J lost 2, with 13 bases in between. The CDR3 is made up of 15 amino acids. Germline V gene data show CDR1 as SGHNT and CDR2 as YENEEA. The CDR3 here is CASSAGTITYNEQFF. The DNA for the CDR3 is TGTGCCAGCAGCGCCGGGACAATAACCTACAATGAGCAGTTCTTC.

V and J are TRBV7-9 and TRBJ2-7; TRBD1 aligns across 9 bases. CDR3 length: 14 amino acids. The junction had 1 base not matched to a gene; V was cut back by 2 bases and J by 2 bases. The germline V gene encodes CDR1 SEHNR and CDR2 FQNEAQ (reference sequence). The CDR3 DNA sequence: TGTGCCAGCAGCTTACGGGACAGGGCCTACGAGCAGTACTTC. Its protein product is CASSLRDRAYEQYF.

The chain couples TRBV4-2 to TRBJ2-7; 7 bases agree with TRBD2. Germline V gives CDR1 LGHNA, CDR2 YNFKEQ. The CDR3 has 15 amino acids. With 1 base clipped from V and 2 bases from J, the junction kept 5 bases outside the gene matches. The CDR3 sequence: CASSQVAGVTYEQYF. CDR3 in DNA: TGTGCCAGCAGCCAAGTCGCGGGAGTAACCTACGAGCAGTACTTC.

This chain links TRBV19 with TRBJ2-7; a weak D match, TRBD1 (6 bases). Trimming left V 5 bases short and J 3 bases short, with 11 bases between. The CDR3 contains 13 residues. From germline, CDR1 is LNHDA and CDR2 SQIVND (reference sequence). CDR3 amino acids: CASSPLGGYEQYF. In nucleotides, the CDR3 is TGTGCCAGTAGTCCCCTAGGGGGCTACGAGCAGTACTTC.

The chain uses TRBV5-8 and TRBJ2-1, with 8 bases identical to TRBD2. Germline CDR1 reads SGHTS; CDR2 reads YDEGEE. Trimming took 7 bases from V and 0 from J; bases not matched to a gene: 15. This CDR3 has 18 amino acids. DNA of the CDR3: TGTGCCAGCGTGGATAGCGGGATACCCCGTAGCTCCTACAATGAGCAGTTCTTC. Encoded protein: CASVDSGIPRSSYNEQFF.

The chain combines TRBV6-5 with TRBJ2-4; D is perhaps TRBD1 (6 bases). This CDR3 has 15 residues. CDR1 and CDR2 (germline): MNHEY, SVGAGI. V lost 6 bases and J lost 0, with 12 bases in between. The CDR3 protein is CASRTQGLAKNIQYF. CDR3 nucleotides: TGTGCCAGCAGAACACAGGGATTAGCCAAAAACATTCAGTACTTC.

CDR3 sequence (DNA): TGTGCCAGCAGCAAAAGAAAGGGGCTTTCAGATACGCAGTATTTT. Translated: CASSKRKGLSDTQYF. The V call is TRBV21-1, the J call TRBJ2-3; no DNA check was done on the table's D call, TRBD1. TRBV21-1 is an annotated pseudogene. The CDR3 consists of 15 residues.

This sequence joins TRBV29-1 and TRBJ2-2, with D perhaps TRBD2 (5 bases). Looked up from germline, CDR1 is SQVTM and CDR2 is ANQGSEA. The CDR3 runs 12 residues. V lost 7 bases and J lost 8, with 14 bases in between. The CDR3 DNA sequence: TGCAGCGGGAGGAGGAATACTGGGGAGCTGTTTTTT. Amino acid sequence: CSGRRNTGELFF.

The chain uses TRBV11-3 and TRBJ2-1; the D gene is possibly TRBD2 (6 bases). Germline CDR1 and CDR2: SGHNT and YENEEA. Deletions cut 0 bases from V and 1 base from J, with 10 bases between. The CDR3 runs 16 residues. The CDR3 DNA follows: TGTGCCAGCAGCTTAGATGGGGGGATGTCCTACAATGAGCAGTTCTTC. Translated: CASSLDGGMSYNEQFF.

The table lists this clone with a count of one. The CDR3 here is CASSLRQGLAGDEQFF. CDR3 bases: TGTGCCAGCAGTCTCCGTCAGGGACTAGCGGGAGATGAGCAGTTCTTC. This chain joins TRBV27 and TRBJ2-1; 14 bases are a match to TRBD2. The trim removed 5 bases at V and 8 bases at J, leaving 8 bases unmatched. Germline CDR1 is MNHEY and CDR2 is SMNVEV (reference sequence). CDR3 length: 16 amino acids.

The J gene is TRBJ2-7, the V gene TRBV9; 7 bases align to TRBD1. The CDR3 loop spans 13 amino acids. The J segment lost 6 bases and the V segment lost 3 bases, leaving 6 bases of the junction unmatched. Germline lookup yields CDR1 SGDLS and CDR2 YYNGEE. The CDR3 region has the DNA TGTGCCAGCAGCGCATACAGGGGTGGCGAGCAGTACTTC. This codes for CASSAYRGGEQYF.

This chain connects TRBV7-9 to TRBJ1-4, with D uncertain. Germline CDR1 SEHNR, CDR2 FQNEAQ (reference sequence). The CDR3 is 14 residues long. V was pared by 2 bases and J by 3 bases, with 7 bases between. CDR3 sequence reads: CASSLISPNEKLFF. The CDR3 DNA reads TGTGCCAGCAGCTTAATAAGCCCTAATGAAAAACTGTTTTTT.

The chain uses TRBV6-6 and TRBJ2-1; D not certain. The CDR3 is made up of 12 amino acids. V lost 6 bases and J 1 base, leaving 4 bases between the germline ends. Germline V lookup: CDR1 MNHNY, CDR2 SVGAGI (reference sequence). Here the CDR3 DNA reads TGTGCCAGCAGCCAGTCCTACAATGAGCAGTTCTTC. Amino acids: CASSQSYNEQFF.

The gene calls are TRBV6-5 and TRBJ2-7, with a weak D call TRBD1 (6 bases). V dropped 4 bases and J dropped 5 bases, with 15 bases sitting between them. The CDR3 length is 14 residues. Germline CDR1 MNHEY, CDR2 SVGAGI. The CDR3 protein is CASSSPTGWHEQYF. In DNA, the CDR3 is TGTGCCAGCAGTTCGCCCACAGGGTGGCACGAGCAGTACTTC.

The chain links TRBV11-2 to TRBJ1-1; no clear D. Germline V gives CDR1 SGHAT, CDR2 FQNNGV. The V end was cut by 3 bases, the J end by 4 bases, with 6 bases between. The CDR3 runs 12 residues. The CDR3 here is CASSLRGTEAFF. For the CDR3, the DNA is TGTGCCAGCAGCTTGCGGGGCACTGAAGCTTTCTTT.

This sequence joins TRBV10-3 and TRBJ2-1; 11 bases fit TRBD2. The CDR3 totals 17 residues. Germline lookup yields CDR1 ENHRY and CDR2 SYGVKD. V shed 2 bases and J 6 bases; nucleotides not matched to a gene: 9. CDR3 DNA sequence: TGTGCCATCAGTGAGGAAACTAGCGGGAGTCAATCCAATGAGCAGTTCTTC. Protein sequence: CAISEETSGSQSNEQFF.

The chain is built from TRBV19 and TRBJ2-7; maybe TRBD2 (6 bases). Trimming left V 3 bases short and J 0 bases short, with 12 bases between. CDR1 is LNHDA and CDR2 is SQIVND in the germline V gene (reference sequence). The CDR3 runs 15 residues. The CDR3 is CASSIAGTHSYEQYF. CDR3 nucleotides: TGTGCCAGTAGTATTGCGGGGACCCACTCCTACGAGCAGTACTTC.

In its sample, this clone was seen once. The V call is TRBV5-1, the J call TRBJ1-1; tentatively, D is TRBD1 (5 bases). CDR1 SGHRS and CDR2 YFSETQ come from the germline V gene. The CDR3 runs 15 residues. V lost 1 base and J lost 4, with 14 bases in between. The CDR3, as DNA: TGCGCCAGCAGCTTGAACCAGGGATTTCTCACTGAAGCTTTCTTT. Its protein is CASSLNQGFLTEAFF.

The chain joins TRBV6-1 to TRBJ2-3, with 8 bases lining up with TRBD1. V lost 10 bases, J lost 3 bases, and 9 bases stayed unmatched. This CDR3 is built from 14 residues. From germline, CDR1 is MNHNS and CDR2 SASEGT. The CDR3 nucleotides are TGTGCCACCAAGACAGGGGAGGTGACAGATACGCAGTATTTT. Protein sequence: CATKTGEVTDTQYF.

This rearrangement joins TRBV7-2 to TRBJ2-7, with 7 bases fitting TRBD1. This CDR3 comprises 14 residues. V gave up 4 bases and J gave up 5 bases; unmatched junction bases: 8. The V gene's germline CDR1 is SGHTA and CDR2 FQGNSA. The CDR3 protein is CASSSTGVADEQYF. For the CDR3, the DNA is TGTGCCAGCAGCTCTACAGGGGTAGCTGACGAGCAGTACTTC.

The rearrangement links TRBV4-2 to TRBJ2-1, with TRBD2 matching 9 bases. This CDR3 comprises 17 residues. The V and J ends lost 2 bases and 7 bases, in that order; junction bases with no gene match: 12. From germline, CDR1 is LGHNA and CDR2 YNFKEQ. The CDR3 region has the DNA TGTGCCAGCAGCCAATTGGGCGGGAGGGCCCATGAGAATGAGCAGTTCTTC. Its protein is CASSQLGGRAHENEQFF.